This T cell receptor beta chain was retrieved from a study of brain metastases from non-small cell lung cancer (dated by TCRdb to between 2019 and 2020). Looking at the study overall: The study profiled the immune microenvironment of paired resected primary tumors and brain metastases taken from patients with non-small-cell lung cancer.

The cohort comprised about 41 patients with surgically resected non-small-cell lung cancer who had both primary tumor and brain metastasis specimens. On this clone: Its antigen is still unknown. The input lacks base qualities; no much larger clone sits a single base away.

To prepare the library, the immunoSEQ multiplex PCR assay was applied. Alongside a 770-gene immune expression panel, the team sequenced the T-cell receptor beta chain repertoire. Entries here come from immuneACCESS through TCRdb and include only in-frame sequences with V and J called. Some clones fail to appear in such tables; in the studies checked, an unresolved V gene covers under half of the shortfall, and the cause of the remainder is unknown. Here the sample has 1,500 to 2,000 clones; about 88% occur a single time. Approximately 4.4% of the sample belongs to the ten largest clones. The CDR3 covers 16 residues, taking in both the cysteine and the phenylalanine. Only the CDR3 DNA stays, 48 bases, in frame from base 1. Sequences LGHNA (CDR1) and YSLEER (CDR2) are obtained from the germline V gene. The V end loses 1 base and the J end loses 5 bases, and a stretch of 17 bases separates them.

The receptor was isolated from a donor at least 40 years old with non-small cell lung cancer. Sequencing was performed on tumor-adjacent normal tissue. This receptor chain uses TRBV4-3 and TRBJ2-5; a weak D assignment points to TRBD2 (5 bases agree). The CDR3 region reads CASSQGSSAVRETQYF. Here is the DNA: TGCGCCAGCAGCCAAGGTTCCTCAGCGGTGAGGGAGACCCAGTACTTC.